The 26 T cell receptor beta chains presented below share a single source sample, sequenced in a study of beta chain features in type 1 diabetes. Reverse transcribing all isolated RNA meant expressed TCRB transcripts were sequenced. Sequencing used immunoSEQ multiplex PCR; TCRdb keeps in-frame clones, though not all of them. The data show about 660,000 clones, about an eighth seen once. No antigen is known for these receptors. Study-wide results and caveats: Shorter TCRB CDR3s, moderately but significantly so, marked every one of the four CD4+ subsets in Type 1 diabetes patients.

The sequenced material came from naive CD4+ T cells from blood. The receptors were sampled from a man between 18 and 35 years old with type 1 diabetes.

This clone has more than one count but fewer than ten. CDR3 bases: TGTGCCAGCAGTGACCGACAGCTATACTCCTACGAGCAGTACTTC. As protein: CASSDRQLYSYEQYF. This chain joins TRBV25-1 and TRBJ2-7; maybe TRBD1 (5 bases). Germline CDR1 reads MGHDK; CDR2 reads SYGVNS. Trimming left V 3 bases short and J 0 bases short, with 12 bases between. The CDR3 contains 15 residues.

This clone was observed a handful of times. The CDR3 spells CASSLVVSGGRETQYF. CDR3 coding DNA: TGTGCCAGCAGCTTAGTTGTATCGGGGGGCCGGGAGACCCAGTACTTC. V is TRBV7-2 and J is TRBJ2-5; a weak D match, TRBD2 (7 bases). Germline V lookup: CDR1 SGHTA, CDR2 FQGNSA. The CDR3 has 16 residues. With 1 base removed from V and 5 bases from J, the gap between germline ends came to 17 bases.

This clone was observed a handful of times. The chain uses TRBV5-4 and TRBJ2-7, with D tentatively TRBD2 (6 bases). The V end was cut by 7 bases, the J end by 4 bases, with 21 bases between. The CDR3 consists of 15 residues. The germline V gene has CDR1 SGHNT and CDR2 YYREEE (reference sequence). The CDR3 coding sequence is TGTGCCAGCGCGCGTGATGTAGCGGTCCTTTACGAGCAGTACTTC. Its protein product is CASARDVAVLYEQYF.

This clone was detected only a few times. V is TRBV9 and J is TRBJ1-5; D gene unclear. The germline V and J ends were trimmed by 1 base and 5 bases, with 7 bases remaining between them. Germline V gene sequence: CDR1 SGDLS, CDR2 YYNGEE. The CDR3 consists of 13 residues. DNA of the CDR3: TGTGCCAGCAGCGTATCCCAGGATCAGCCCCAGCATTTT. Protein sequence: CASSVSQDQPQHF. The full variable domain, rest sourced from reference TRBV9 and TRBJ1-5, is DSGVTQTPKHLITATGQRVTLRCSPRSGDLSVYWYQQSLDQGLQFLIQYYNGEERAKGNILERFSAQQFPDLHSELNLSSLELGDSALYFCASSVSQDQPQHFGDGTRLSIL.

The rearrangement uses TRBV18 and TRBJ2-3, with 14 bases fitting TRBD2. The CDR3 covers 15 residues. Trimming cost V 3 bases and J 6 bases; bases outside gene matches: 2. Germline V CDR1 and CDR2: KGHSH, LQKENI. Written as DNA, the CDR3 is TGTGCCAGCTCACCGGGACTAGCGGGAGAGGATACGCAGTATTTT. It translates to CASSPGLAGEDTQYF.

A few counts support this clone. V and J are TRBV18 and TRBJ1-1, with 9 positions matching TRBD1. The ends lost 6 bases at V and 3 bases at J; junction bases unmatched: 5. Germline CDR1 is KGHSH and CDR2 is LQKENI. The CDR3 is 14 amino acids. The CDR3, as DNA: TGTGCCAGCTCCAGGGGACAGGGCGACACTGAAGCTTTCTTT. This gives the protein CASSRGQGDTEAFF.

The rearrangement uses TRBV20-1 and TRBJ2-1; TRBD1 aligns across 10 bases. The CDR3 length is 10 residues. J lost 15 bases, V lost 5 bases, and 4 bases had no gene match. Per germline, CDR1 DFQATT and CDR2 SNEGSKA (reference sequence). The CDR3 DNA sequence: TGCAGTGCTGCCGGGACAGGGGCGTTCTTC. It yields the protein CSAAGTGAFF.

The V call is TRBV7-8, the J call TRBJ1-3; 7 bases fit TRBD1. Germline V gene data show CDR1 as SGHVS and CDR2 as FQNEAQ. Germline trimming cut 0 bases from V and 4 bases from J; bases unmatched to any gene: 6. The CDR3 extends over 16 amino acids. CDR3 residues: CASSLALPGGGNTIYF. CDR3 coding DNA: TGTGCCAGCAGCTTAGCGCTCCCAGGGGGAGGAAACACCATATATTTT.

This clone appeared a few times. This chain links TRBV30 with TRBJ1-6; D not resolved. V lost 1 base and J 14 bases, leaving 9 bases between the germline ends. The CDR3 is 11 amino acids. Germline values: CDR1 GTSNPN, CDR2 SVGIG (reference sequence). The CDR3 here is CAWSARMTLHF. CDR3 DNA: TGTGCCTGGAGTGCCCGGATGACCCTCCACTTT. The full variable domain, rest sourced from reference TRBV30 and TRBJ1-6, is SQTIHQWPATLVQPVGSPLSLECTVEGTSNPNLYWYRQAAGRGLQLLFYSVGIGQISSEVPQNLSASRPQDRQFILSSKKLLLSDSGFYLCAWSARMTLHFGNGTRLTVT.

This chain links TRBV29-1 with TRBJ1-1, with 7 positions matching TRBD1. Germline CDR1 and CDR2: SQVTM and ANQGSEA. The CDR3 covers 12 residues. J lost 4 bases, V lost 8 bases, and 7 bases had no gene match. The CDR3 is CSTRQGSTEAFF. The CDR3 DNA reads TGCAGCACCAGACAGGGTAGCACTGAAGCTTTCTTT.

This clone was counted a few times. The same CDR3 is also encoded by other DNA sequences in this sample. The chain recombines TRBV4-2 with TRBJ1-5, with no clear D. V lost 0 bases to trimming and J lost 0 bases, with 6 bases between them. Per germline, CDR1 LGHNA and CDR2 YNFKEQ. The CDR3 contains 15 residues. CDR3 nucleotide sequence: TGTGCCAGCAGCCAAGACCCAGTTAGCAATCAGCCCCAGCATTTT. This translates into CASSQDPVSNQPQHF.

This chain connects TRBV11-2 to TRBJ2-2; possible D gene TRBD1, 5 bases. With 1 base removed from V and 2 bases from J, the gap between germline ends came to 11 bases. CDR3 length: 16 residues. Germline loops: CDR1 SGHAT, CDR2 FQNNGV. CDR3 sequence (DNA): TGTGCCAGCAGCTTAGGCGTCAGGGAAAACACCGGGGAGCTGTTTTTT. This gives the protein CASSLGVRENTGELFF.

This clone was seen a handful of times. The chain is built from TRBV27 and TRBJ2-7, with 7 bases that match TRBD2. Per the germline V gene, CDR1 is MNHEY and CDR2 is SMNVEV (reference sequence). The CDR3 loop spans 13 amino acids. The ends lost 7 bases at V and 4 bases at J; junction bases unmatched: 7. The CDR3 spells CASTVGTIYEQYF. Here the CDR3 DNA reads TGTGCCAGCACCGTAGGGACTATATACGAGCAGTACTTC.

The chain combines TRBV10-1 with TRBJ2-6; possibly TRBD1 for D (5 bases). The CDR3 is 13 residues long. Germline loops: CDR1 WNHNN, CDR2 SYGVQD (reference sequence). V was trimmed by 10 bases and J by 4 bases, leaving 11 bases between them. CDR3 DNA: TGCGCCACCCAGGGTGGCGGGGCCAACGTCCTGACTTTC. It codes for CATQGGGANVLTF.

Comment on this clone: In the same sample, other DNA sequences code for this CDR3. The chain joins TRBV30 to TRBJ2-5, with D perhaps TRBD1 or TRBD2 (5 bases each). Germline assignment: CDR1 GTSNPN and CDR2 SVGIG (reference sequence). V dropped 0 bases and J dropped 5 bases, with 10 bases sitting between them. The CDR3 is made up of 13 amino acids. CDR3 DNA sequence: TGTGCCTGGAGTGTCGGCAGGGAGGAGACCCAGTACTTC. Translating gives CAWSVGREETQYF.

The chain uses TRBV30 and TRBJ2-1; 11 bases are a match to TRBD2. The CDR3 extends over 18 amino acids. The germline V gene has CDR1 GTSNPN and CDR2 SVGIG (reference sequence). V dropped 1 base and J dropped 2; count of bases not matched to a gene: 10. In DNA form, the CDR3 reads TGTGCCTGGAGTGGCCGAAGACTAGCGGGATTGACCTACAATGAGCAGTTCTTC. It is translated as CAWSGRRLAGLTYNEQFF.

This clone was seen a handful of times. This sequence joins TRBV9 and TRBJ1-1; D remains unclear. Germline V lookup: CDR1 SGDLS, CDR2 YYNGEE. The length of the CDR3 is 13 residues. Trimming left V 3 bases short and J 0 bases short, with 6 bases between. This chain's CDR3 is CASSASVNTEAFF. CDR3 DNA sequence: TGTGCCAGCAGCGCCTCAGTGAACACTGAAGCTTTCTTT.

This clone was observed a handful of times. The J gene is TRBJ2-5, the V gene TRBV7-2, with D perhaps matching TRBD1 (5 bases). Germline V gene lookup returns CDR1 SGHTA and CDR2 FQGNSA. The CDR3 sequence is 13 residues long. V lost 5 bases, J lost 3 bases, and 10 bases lay in between. In DNA form, the CDR3 reads TGTGCCAGCAGCCCCACCAGGGAAGAGACCCAGTACTTC. This gives the protein CASSPTREETQYF.

The table lists this clone with a few counts. The rearrangement joins TRBV4-2 to TRBJ2-1; TRBD2 aligns across 11 bases. V lost 4 bases, J lost 5 bases, and 4 bases stayed unmatched. CDR3 length: 15 amino acids. Germline assignment: CDR1 LGHNA and CDR2 YNFKEQ. CDR3 region: CASSPLTSGDNEQFF. CDR3 DNA sequence: TGTGCCAGCAGCCCCTTGACTAGCGGGGACAATGAGCAGTTCTTC.

CDR3 coding DNA: TGTGCCAGTAGTATGATCCTAGCGGGAGTTGGCACCGGGGAGCTGTTTTTT. Its translation: CASSMILAGVGTGELFF. The chain couples TRBV19 to TRBJ2-2, with TRBD2 identical over 10 bases. The CDR3 sequence is 17 residues long. Germline V lookup: CDR1 LNHDA, CDR2 SQIVND (reference sequence). V was pared by 3 bases and J by 4 bases, with 8 bases of the junction left unmatched.

V gene TRBV11-2 combines with J gene TRBJ1-1; 8 nucleotides agree with TRBD1. Trimming removed 2 bases from V and 4 bases from J; junction bases left unmatched: 3. The length of the CDR3 is 14 residues. Looked up from germline, CDR1 is SGHAT and CDR2 is FQNNGV. The CDR3 bases are TGTGCCAGCAGCTTAACCAGGGGGCTCACTGAAGCTTTCTTT. The encoded protein is CASSLTRGLTEAFF. The entire variable domain, with the rest obtained from reference TRBV11-2 and TRBJ1-1, is as follows: EAGVAQSPRYKIIEKRQSVAFWCNPISGHATLYWYQQILGQGPKLLIQFQNNGVVDDSQLPKDRFSAERLKGVDSTLKIQPAKLEDSAVYLCASSLTRGLTEAFFGQGTRLTVV.

This sequence joins TRBV5-1 and TRBJ2-1, with 12 nucleotides matching TRBD2. Germline loops: CDR1 SGHRS, CDR2 YFSETQ. Trimming at V came to 0 bases and at J to 7 bases, leaving 2 bases not matched to a gene. The CDR3 extends over 15 amino acids. The CDR3 reads CASSLETSGGNEQFF. In nucleotides, the CDR3 is TGCGCCAGCAGCTTGGAAACTAGCGGGGGGAATGAGCAGTTCTTC.

The CDR3 DNA reads TGTGCCAGCAGCACCTGGGGACAGGGGGAGGCAGAGACCCAGTACTTC. Protein: CASSTWGQGEAETQYF. The chain has TRBV7-9 and TRBJ2-5; 11 bases are shared with TRBD1. Germline values: CDR1 SEHNR, CDR2 FQNEAQ (reference sequence). This CDR3 has 16 amino acids. Trimming removed 5 bases from V and 4 bases from J; junction bases left unmatched: 9.

This clone showed up just a few times. The V call is TRBV5-4, the J call TRBJ2-5; TRBD2 matches 7 bases. Looked up from germline, CDR1 is SGHNT and CDR2 is YYREEE (reference sequence). V shed 0 bases, J shed 6 bases, and the junction held 8 bases outside the gene matches. The CDR3 runs to 15 residues. The CDR3, as DNA: TGTGCCAGCAGCTTGGTAGTGGGAGGGCCGAAGACCCAGTACTTC. Protein: CASSLVVGGPKTQYF.

This clone was picked up a small number of times. The chain combines TRBV28 with TRBJ2-7, with no clear D. This CDR3 comprises 15 residues. V was cut by 2 bases and J by 3 bases, with 14 bases left in between. Per germline, CDR1 MDHEN and CDR2 SYDVKM. CDR3 residues: CASSLTSWLHYEQYF. CDR3 nucleotide sequence: TGTGCCAGCAGTTTAACCAGCTGGCTGCACTACGAGCAGTACTTC.

This clone showed up just a few times. The J gene is TRBJ2-2, the V gene TRBV7-2; 11 nucleotides align to TRBD2. This CDR3 has 16 amino acids. Trimming removed 4 bases from V and 6 bases from J; junction bases left unmatched: 7. Germline CDR1 reads SGHTA; CDR2 reads FQGNSA. CDR3 sequence (DNA): TGTGCCAGCAGCTCCCGACTAGCGGGAAGCGCCGGGGAGCTGTTTTTT. Translation gives CASSSRLAGSAGELFF.